This TCR beta chain was documented in a study of response to subunit inactivated influenza vaccine. Study-level results: Authors suggested each seasonal flu vaccination may recruit only limited numbers of new T cells.

Of note for this clonotype: Its antigen is unidentified.

Germline CDR1 and CDR2: LNHDA and SQIVND (reference sequence). CDR3 length: 14 amino acids. With V trimmed by 5 bases and J by 3 bases, 5 bases remained unmatched. TCRdb recomputed calls from the RT-PCR reads with MiXCR, one row per CDR3 protein. There are roughly 710,000 distinct CDR3 sequences in the sample; approximately 15% occur only once, and 7.5% to 8% lies in the top ten. The sequencing here drew on PBMCs from blood, taken approximately 15 days before vaccination. This receptor was obtained from a man in his fifties or sixties who received an inactivated influenza vaccine. This sequence joins TRBV19 and TRBJ2-3, with 7 bases that match TRBD2. This CDR3 is CASSLWTRTDTQYF. The CDR3 region has the DNA TGTGCCAGTAGTCTCTGGACTAGAACAGATACGCAGTATTTT.